A single sample gave rise to the 30 T cell receptor beta chains below, sequenced in a study of control samples from healthy donors and cancer patients. Assay used: immunoSEQ multiplex PCR; TCRdb lists only in-frame clones, some missing. In the table there are around 150,000 clones, about 90% of which are singletons. Material: blood. All receptors come from a man between 25 and 39 years old in good health.

This rearrangement joins TRBV18 to TRBJ1-1, with D perhaps TRBD1 (6 bases). The CDR3 extends over 16 amino acids. V lost 4 bases and J 5 bases, leaving 20 bases between the germline ends. CDR1 is KGHSH, CDR2 LQKENI, per germline. In DNA, the CDR3 is TGTGCCAGCTCACAAGAGACAGGAGGTGTGGGGACTGAAGCTTTCTTT. Translation gives CASSQETGGVGTEAFF.

This clone was observed a few times. The J gene is TRBJ1-6, the V gene TRBV4-1, with D hard to call. Germline V gene data show CDR1 as MGHRA and CDR2 as YSYEKL. V was pared by 0 bases and J by 10 bases, with 13 bases between. CDR3 length: 15 residues. CDR3 in amino acids: CASSQENPMNSPLHF. CDR3 sequence (DNA): TGCGCCAGCAGCCAAGAAAACCCCATGAACTCACCCCTCCACTTT.

This clone was seen only a few times. In the same sample, other DNA sequences code for this CDR3. The chain employs TRBV7-9 and TRBJ1-2, with 7 bases fitting TRBD1. The CDR3 covers 13 residues. The germline V gene has CDR1 SEHNR and CDR2 FQNEAQ (reference sequence). Losses at the gene ends were 2 bases for V and 6 bases for J; bases not matched to a gene: 3. The CDR3 DNA sequence: TGTGCCAGCAGCTTAAGTACAGGGGATGGCTACACCTTC. This gives the protein CASSLSTGDGYTF.

The chain links TRBV11-2 to TRBJ2-6, with D perhaps TRBD1 or TRBD2 (5 bases each). V was trimmed by 8 bases and J by 0 bases, leaving 11 bases between them. This CDR3 contains 15 residues. CDR1 and CDR2 (germline): SGHAT, FQNNGV. CDR3 coding DNA: TGTGCCAGCTCGGGGCAAGGCTCTGGGGCCAACGTCCTGACTTTC. As protein: CASSGQGSGANVLTF.

The V and J genes are TRBV5-1 and TRBJ2-1, with D possibly TRBD2 on 6 matching bases. The CDR3 runs to 16 residues. Trimming stripped 0 bases from V and 0 bases from J, with 10 bases between. In germline, CDR1 is SGHRS, CDR2 YFSETQ. In DNA form, the CDR3 reads TGCGCCAGCAGCTTGGGAGGGACTCCCTCCTACAATGAGCAGTTCTTC. Translating it yields CASSLGGTPSYNEQFF.

The chain employs TRBV10-2 and TRBJ1-1, with 9 bases fitting TRBD1. In germline, CDR1 is WSHSY, CDR2 SAAADI. The CDR3 sequence is 14 residues long. The V and J ends lost 4 bases and 2 bases, in that order; junction bases with no gene match: 2. The CDR3 region has the DNA TGCGCCAGCAGTGGGGGACAGGGAAACACTGAAGCTTTCTTT. Protein sequence: CASSGGQGNTEAFF.

This clone was detected only a few times. The V call is TRBV27, the J call TRBJ1-1; D is unresolved. The CDR3 consists of 14 residues. Germline V gene sequence: CDR1 MNHEY, CDR2 SMNVEV (reference sequence). The V end lost 5 bases, the J end lost 6 bases, and 16 bases lay between the germline ends. CDR3 loop: CASSPRFLSSEAFF. The CDR3, as DNA: TGTGCCAGCAGTCCCAGGTTTTTGAGTTCTGAAGCTTTCTTT.

This clone came up a few times. This rearrangement joins TRBV4-1 to TRBJ2-3, with TRBD2 as a possible D gene (5 bases). CDR1 MGHRA and CDR2 YSYEKL come from the germline V gene. The CDR3 loop spans 15 amino acids. Between the trimmed V and J ends, which lost 3 bases and 0 bases, there was a span of 10 bases. DNA for the CDR3: TGCGCCAGCAGCCACTCCTGGACTAGCACAGATACGCAGTATTTT. It encodes CASSHSWTSTDTQYF.

J is TRBJ2-7 and V is TRBV4-1; D is perhaps TRBD2 (6 bases). With 1 base removed from V and 5 bases from J, the gap between germline ends came to 18 bases. The germline V gene has CDR1 MGHRA and CDR2 YSYEKL. The CDR3 covers 16 residues. CDR3 sequence: CASSQVGRDPGNEQYF. CDR3 DNA: TGCGCCAGCAGCCAAGTGGGGCGGGACCCCGGCAACGAGCAGTACTTC.

The chain has TRBV12-3 or TRBV12-4 and TRBJ1-6, with unresolved D. Trimming took 3 bases from V and 7 from J, leaving 7 bases between them. The CDR3 is 13 amino acids. The CDR3 loop reads CASSLSENSPLHF. CDR3 coding DNA: TGTGCCAGCAGTTTGTCGGAGAATTCACCCCTCCACTTT.

The rearrangement links TRBV29-1 to TRBJ2-5; D is perhaps TRBD1 or TRBD2 (6 bases each). Germline lookup yields CDR1 SQVTM and CDR2 ANQGSEA. The V gene lost 5 bases and the J gene lost 2 bases, with 12 bases spanning the gap. The CDR3 covers 13 residues. CDR3 coding DNA: TGCAGCGTTATTGAAGGGGGGCAAGAGACCCAGTACTTC. This encodes CSVIEGGQETQYF.

The chain carries TRBV7-9 and TRBJ2-1, with a weak D call TRBD1 (5 bases). The V and J ends lost 2 bases and 15 bases respectively, with 20 bases between them. This CDR3 spans 14 amino acids. Looked up from germline, CDR1 is SEHNR and CDR2 is FQNEAQ (reference sequence). The CDR3 region is CASSLTGSTAASFF. The CDR3 nucleotides are TGTGCCAGCAGCTTAACAGGTTCGACCGCAGCGTCGTTCTTC.

The chain joins TRBV18 to TRBJ1-2; weak D call: TRBD1 (6 bases). Germline-derived CDR1 and CDR2 are KGHSH and LQKENI. V was trimmed by 2 bases and J by 8 bases, leaving 6 bases between them. The CDR3 length is 11 residues. CDR3 coding DNA: TGTGCCAGCTCACCAGGACAGGGCTACACCTTC. It translates to CASSPGQGYTF.

The chain employs TRBV15 and TRBJ2-2; 12 positions agree with TRBD2. V trimming: 1 base; J trimming: 5 bases; junction bases outside the gene matches: 5. CDR1 and CDR2 from the germline V gene are LNHNV and YYDKDF (reference sequence). The CDR3 sequence is 17 residues long. The CDR3 region has the DNA TGTGCCACCAGCAGAGCCCTACTAGCGGGAGGAACCGGGGAGCTGTTTTTT. This gives the protein CATSRALLAGGTGELFF.

The gene calls are TRBV2 and TRBJ2-3; D ambiguous. The CDR3 has 14 residues. From germline, CDR1 is SNHLY and CDR2 FYNNEI. The V end was cut by 4 bases, the J end by 1 base, with 9 bases between. The CDR3 region has the DNA TGTGCCAGCAGTGGAGACCACGGCACAGATACGCAGTATTTT. Translating it yields CASSGDHGTDTQYF.

The genes are TRBV5-5 and TRBJ1-5; no clear D gene. Per germline, CDR1 SGHKS and CDR2 YYEKEE (reference sequence). This CDR3 is 15 amino acids long. The V and J ends lost 4 bases and 2 bases respectively, with 13 bases between them. CDR3 residues: CASSQGPGGNQPQHF. The CDR3 DNA reads TGTGCCAGCAGCCAAGGCCCCGGCGGCAATCAGCCCCAGCATTTT.

This rearrangement joins TRBV5-6 to TRBJ2-7, with D unresolved. The CDR3 extends over 15 amino acids. V was cut by 4 bases and J by 2 bases, with 16 bases left in between. The germline CDR1 and CDR2 sequences are SGHDT and YYEEEE. The CDR3 DNA sequence: TGTGCCAGCAGCCCCCAGTTGGGTGTCACCTACGAGCAGTACTTC. It translates to CASSPQLGVTYEQYF.

This clone has just one count. The V and J genes are TRBV13 and TRBJ1-3, with D perhaps matching TRBD1 (6 bases). The germline CDR1 and CDR2 sequences are PRHDT and FYEKMQ (reference sequence). Deletions cut 5 bases from V and 7 bases from J, with 15 bases between. CDR3 size: 14 residues. CDR3 loop: CASSPSRGANTIYF. CDR3 bases: TGTGCCAGCAGCCCTTCGCGGGGGGCGAACACCATATATTTT.

This sequence joins TRBV19 and TRBJ1-2, with D possibly being TRBD1 (5 bases). The CDR3 length is 14 residues. The V end lost 8 bases, the J end lost 6 bases, and 19 bases lay between the germline ends. Germline V gene data show CDR1 as LNHDA and CDR2 as SQIVND (reference sequence). As DNA, the CDR3 is TGTGCCAGTGGAACCGAAGCGGGGGTCAATGGCTACACCTTC. Translating gives CASGTEAGVNGYTF.

This clone was detected only once. The V and J genes are TRBV7-9 and TRBJ1-2; D unresolved. The CDR3 runs 13 residues. Germline CDR1 is SEHNR and CDR2 is FQNEAQ (reference sequence). Trimming cost V 3 bases and J 4 bases, with 9 bases left between them. CDR3 nucleotides: TGTGCCAGCAGCTTGGATCGTCGCTATGGCTACACCTTC. It encodes CASSLDRRYGYTF.

The chain links TRBV7-9 to TRBJ1-6; D is undetermined. The CDR3 is 14 residues long. V lost 0 bases and J lost 5, with 5 bases in between. Germline V CDR1 and CDR2: SEHNR, FQNEAQ (reference sequence). The CDR3 reads CASSLAYNNSPLHF. CDR3 nucleotide sequence: TGTGCCAGCAGCTTAGCGTATAATAATTCACCCCTCCACTTT.

J is TRBJ2-1 and V is TRBV7-9, with 9 positions matching TRBD1. The V gene end was trimmed by 5 bases and the J gene end by 6 bases; junction bases not matched to a gene: 14. Germline CDR1 SEHNR, CDR2 FQNEAQ (reference sequence). The CDR3 extends over 17 amino acids. The CDR3 DNA sequence: TGTGCCAGCAGCATCCCCGCTCGGGACAGGGTACCCAATGAGCAGTTCTTC. It translates to CASSIPARDRVPNEQFF.

This chain connects TRBV4-1 to TRBJ1-5; D remains unclear. The ends were cut back, 0 bases at V and 0 bases at J, with 18 bases in the middle. This CDR3 is 19 amino acids long. Germline assignment: CDR1 MGHRA and CDR2 YSYEKL. The CDR3 bases are TGCGCCAGCAGCCAAGATTTGGTCGCGGAGTTCAATAGCAATCAGCCCCAGCATTTT. Its translation is CASSQDLVAEFNSNQPQHF.

The V and J genes are TRBV7-9 and TRBJ1-1, with unresolved D. This CDR3 has 14 amino acids. Germline CDR1 SEHNR, CDR2 FQNEAQ (reference sequence). V was pared by 5 bases and J by 5 bases, with 15 bases between. CDR3 sequence: CASSVEVGYTEAFF. DNA for the CDR3: TGTGCCAGCAGCGTGGAGGTCGGATATACTGAAGCTTTCTTT.

The J gene is TRBJ1-5, the V gene TRBV6-1; TRBD1 matches 9 bases. V lost 0 bases and J lost 5; bases outside the gene matches: 2. Germline V gene lookup returns CDR1 MNHNS and CDR2 SASEGT. This CDR3 has 15 residues. For the CDR3, the DNA is TGTGCCAGCAGTGAAGCGGGGACAGGGTATCAGCCCCAGCATTTT. Protein sequence: CASSEAGTGYQPQHF.

The chain links TRBV30 to TRBJ2-3; a possible D gene is TRBD2 (5 bases). This CDR3 comprises 14 residues. The V gene lost 0 bases and the J gene lost 1 base, with 8 bases spanning the gap. The germline gives CDR1 GTSNPN, CDR2 SVGIG (reference sequence). CDR3 region: CAWSVALGTDTQYF. CDR3 nucleotide sequence: TGTGCCTGGAGTGTGGCACTAGGCACAGATACGCAGTATTTT.

Only one count was recorded for this clone. The chain combines TRBV21-1 with TRBJ1-6. TRBV21-1 is designated a pseudogene. The CDR3 totals 14 residues. In nucleotides, the CDR3 is TGTGCCAGCAGCAAAGGGCGCCCTAATTCACCCCTCCACTTT. Amino acid sequence: CASSKGRPNSPLHF.

This clone was seen just once. V gene TRBV6-2 or TRBV6-3 combines with J gene TRBJ1-2, with D possibly TRBD1 on 6 matching bases. Germline assignment: CDR1 MNHEY and CDR2 SVGEGT. The CDR3 extends over 14 amino acids. V was pared by 5 bases and J by 8 bases, with 18 bases between. In DNA, the CDR3 is TGTGCCAGCAGTGATCGACAGGCGAGGTGGGGCTACACCTTC. As protein: CASSDRQARWGYTF.

This rearrangement joins TRBV4-1 to TRBJ2-7; 8 positions match TRBD1. Germline CDR1 is MGHRA and CDR2 is YSYEKL. CDR3 length: 15 residues. J gave up 5 bases and V 1 base, and 7 bases lay outside the gene matches. CDR3 residues: CASSQGSRGLDEQYF. CDR3 sequence (DNA): TGCGCCAGCAGCCAAGGCTCCAGGGGGCTCGACGAGCAGTACTTC.

This chain joins TRBV25-1 and TRBJ2-5, with TRBD2 matching over 9 bases. With V trimmed by 3 bases and J by 3 bases, 11 bases remained unmatched. The germline V gene has CDR1 MGHDK and CDR2 SYGVNS. The CDR3 is 17 amino acids. The CDR3 is CASSDRSIAGAEETQYF. The CDR3 DNA sequence: TGTGCCAGCAGTGACAGATCCATAGCGGGGGCGGAAGAGACCCAGTACTTC.